A single sample is the source of the 7 T cell receptor beta chains below, sequenced in a study of T cell responses to AZD1222 COVID-19 vaccine. Generated by immunoSEQ multiplex PCR, the TCRdb table keeps only in-frame clones and is missing some. This table has 30,000 to 40,000 clones, 88% appearing once. Here the sequenced sample was peripheral blood, taken 28 days after the second AZD1222 dose. These receptors all come from an adult who received the AZD1222 COVID-19 vaccine.

This chain connects TRBV6-5 to TRBJ2-3; 7 bases line up with TRBD2. V trimming: 6 bases; J trimming: 10 bases; junction bases outside the gene matches: 10. The CDR3 consists of 13 residues. From germline, CDR1 is MNHEY and CDR2 SVGAGI. DNA of the CDR3: TGTGCCAGCAGCAAAATGGGTCGGGAGGCGCAGTATTTT. Translation: CASSKMGREAQYF.

V and J are TRBV5-1 and TRBJ2-3, with 7 bases matching TRBD1. J lost 2 bases, V lost 4 bases, and 4 bases had no gene match. There are 14 residues in the CDR3. Germline V gene lookup returns CDR1 SGHRS and CDR2 YFSETQ. CDR3 bases: TGCGCCAGCAGCACGGGACAGATCACAGATACGCAGTATTTT. Encoded protein: CASSTGQITDTQYF.

CDR3 coding DNA: TGTGCCAGCAGGACAGGTTGGGCCGATGGCTACACCTTC. Translating gives CASRTGWADGYTF. This chain connects TRBV27 to TRBJ1-2; D is possibly TRBD1 (6 bases). The V gene lost 6 bases and the J gene lost 6 bases, with 14 bases spanning the gap. The germline V gene has CDR1 MNHEY and CDR2 SMNVEV (reference sequence). This CDR3 comprises 13 residues.

The J gene is TRBJ2-1, the V gene TRBV7-2, with TRBD1 identical over 10 bases. Germline assignment: CDR1 SGHTA and CDR2 FQGNSA. V lost 5 bases and J lost 5; bases outside the gene matches: 6. The CDR3 totals 15 residues. CDR3 coding DNA: TGTGCCAGCAGCGTGGACAGGGGGTCACACAATGAGCAGTTCTTC. This encodes CASSVDRGSHNEQFF. The whole variable domain, filled in from reference TRBV7-2 and TRBJ2-1, reads GAGVSQSPSNKVTEKGKDVELRCDPISGHTALYWYRQSLGQGLEFLIYFQGNSAPDKSGLPSDRFSAERTGGSVSTLTIQRTQQEDSAVYLCASSVDRGSHNEQFFGPGTRLTVL.

The rearrangement uses TRBV5-5 and TRBJ2-7; unclear D gene. CDR3 length equals 15 residues. The germline CDR1 and CDR2 sequences are SGHKS and YYEKEE (reference sequence). The germline V and J ends were trimmed by 2 bases and 0 bases, with 12 bases remaining between them. The CDR3 here is CASSLLGLSSYEQYF. CDR3 DNA: TGTGCCAGCAGCTTATTAGGGCTTAGCTCCTACGAGCAGTACTTC.

V usage is TRBV29-1 and J usage is TRBJ2-7; D unresolved. Germline CDR1 is SQVTM and CDR2 is ANQGSEA. The CDR3 is made up of 12 amino acids. The ends were cut back, 4 bases at V and 6 bases at J, with 13 bases in the middle. CDR3 residues: CSVVATAAEQYF. The CDR3 DNA is TGCAGCGTTGTTGCGACGGCGGCCGAGCAGTACTTC.

This sequence joins TRBV28 and TRBJ1-2; unclear D gene. The CDR3 sequence is 13 residues long. Trimming left V 10 bases short and J 4 bases short, with 16 bases between. Per germline, CDR1 MDHEN and CDR2 SYDVKM. DNA for the CDR3: TGTGCCACCCATGACCCGAGGAGCTATGGCTACACCTTC. Residues: CATHDPRSYGYTF.